Given below is one TCR beta chain in context. Its antigen is still unknown. Sequencing libraries made from TCR beta cDNA carried unique molecular identifiers. TCRdb called the PCR reads again in MiXCR, with one record for every CDR3 protein. The sample carries hundreds of thousands of distinct CDR3 sequences, around 64% recorded once. The data derive from a study of post-analysis software for immune sequencing data. Study-level information: Some patients lacked subtype; others had relapsing-remitting, secondary progressive or progressive-relapsing disease.

Findings and caveats of the study: In patients, about 5 TRBV segments were more frequent than in controls, with TRBV5-6, TRBV5-1 and TRBV20-1 among them. Multiple sclerosis patients showed significantly lower normalized Chao1 diversity than controls did.

CDR1 LGHNA and CDR2 YNFKEQ come from the germline V gene. Trimming cost V 2 bases and J 1 base; bases outside gene matches: 6. The CDR3 consists of 17 residues. The sequenced sample was blood. This sequence was found in a girl aged 2 to 10 with multiple sclerosis. The rearrangement links TRBV4-2 to TRBJ1-5, with 9 bases fitting TRBD1. This CDR3 reads CASSQLGQGQSNQPQHF. The CDR3 DNA follows: TGTGCCAGCAGCCAACTGGGACAGGGACAAAGCAATCAGCCCCAGCATTTT.